A single TCR beta chain is shown here with its context. Antigen unknown. Both 60 Vbeta primers and 13 Jbeta primers went into the PCR. Original analysis: A later analysis tallied roughly 77 million unique TCR beta chains, 9 million to 12 million of them shared. Here immunoSEQ multiplex PCR was the method, and the copy in TCRdb shows in-frame clones only, minus some. The V and J calls and clone size come from that table; D and trimming were worked out from the DNA. The sample carries more than 150,000 clones, about four fifths recorded once. The entry originates in a study of cytomegalovirus exposure and HLA in healthy donors. Whole-study findings and limits: Reportedly, cytomegalovirus status was diagnosed with high sensitivity and specificity. There were reportedly fewer N-insertions in an Asian-associated ancestry cluster than the approximately 670-donor mean, in a later analysis.

The source is a woman aged 25 to 39 in good health and CMV-seronegative. The sample consisted of PBMCs.

CDR3 in amino acids: CASSILVGEAFF. In DNA form, the CDR3 reads TGTGCCAGTAGTATTTTGGTCGGTGAAGCTTTCTTT. This chain joins TRBV19 and TRBJ1-1; no clear D. The CDR3 consists of 12 residues. From germline, CDR1 is LNHDA and CDR2 SQIVND (reference sequence). V gave up 3 bases and J gave up 7 bases, with 9 bases separating them.